The clone carrying this T cell receptor (beta chain) rates as medium-sized (0.01 to 0.1%). This CDR3 is built from 11 residues. Between the trimmed V and J ends, which lost 2 bases and 4 bases, there was a span of 2 bases. Germline V gene sequence: CDR1 WNHNN, CDR2 SYGVQD (reference sequence). These data come from a study of blood T cell repertoires in COVID-19. About the study: Some COVID-19 samples were acute and others convalescent; all came from the United States, Italy and Spain. The analysed material was cDNA or gDNA that came from T cells, B-cell-depleted T cells, or PBMCs.

In the original processing: Cell counts per sample came from amplifying reference gene primers. Using immunoSEQ multiplex PCR, the repertoire was profiled, and TCRdb retains in-frame clones only, with some absent. V and J calls and clone size are copied from that table; D and trimming were computed from the DNA. There are about 180,000 clones in the sample; 80% to 90% occur only once, and 2.5% to 3.5% lies in the top ten. The chain uses TRBV10-1 and TRBJ1-2; no definite D call. The sequenced material came from peripheral blood. The receptor was derived from a man in his sixties with acute or convalescent COVID-19. The DNA of the CDR3 is TGCGCCAGCAGTGAGCTCTATGGCTACACCTTC. Translation gives CASSELYGYTF.